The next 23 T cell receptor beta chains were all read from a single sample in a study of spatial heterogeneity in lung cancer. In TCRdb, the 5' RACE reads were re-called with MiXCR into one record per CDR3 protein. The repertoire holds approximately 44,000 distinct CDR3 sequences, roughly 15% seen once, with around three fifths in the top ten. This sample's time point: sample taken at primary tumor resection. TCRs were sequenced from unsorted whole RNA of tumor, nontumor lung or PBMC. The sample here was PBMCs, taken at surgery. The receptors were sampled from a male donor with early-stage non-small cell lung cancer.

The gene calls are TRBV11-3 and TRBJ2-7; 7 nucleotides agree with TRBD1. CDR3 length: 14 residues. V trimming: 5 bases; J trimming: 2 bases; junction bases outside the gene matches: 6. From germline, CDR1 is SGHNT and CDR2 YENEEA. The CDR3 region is CASSPGQVPYEQYF. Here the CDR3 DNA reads TGTGCCAGCAGCCCAGGACAGGTACCCTACGAGCAGTACTTC.

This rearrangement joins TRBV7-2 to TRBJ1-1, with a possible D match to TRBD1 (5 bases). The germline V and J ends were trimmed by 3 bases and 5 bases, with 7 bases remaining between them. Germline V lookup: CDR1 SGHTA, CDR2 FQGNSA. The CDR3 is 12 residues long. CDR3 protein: CASSFPGTEAFF. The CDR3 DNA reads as TGTGCCAGCAGCTTCCCAGGGACTGAAGCTTTCTTT.

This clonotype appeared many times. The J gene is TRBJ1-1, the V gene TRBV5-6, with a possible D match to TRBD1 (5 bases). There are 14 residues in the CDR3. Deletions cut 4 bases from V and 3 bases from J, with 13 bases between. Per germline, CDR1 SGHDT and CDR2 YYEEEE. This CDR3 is CASSERQRDTEAFF. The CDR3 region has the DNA TGTGCCAGCAGCGAAAGACAGAGAGACACTGAAGCTTTCTTT.

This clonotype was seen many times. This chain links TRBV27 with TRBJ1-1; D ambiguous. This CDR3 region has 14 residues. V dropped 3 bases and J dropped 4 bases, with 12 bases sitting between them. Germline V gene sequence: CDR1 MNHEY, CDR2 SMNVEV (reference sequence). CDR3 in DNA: TGTGCCAGCAGTTTGGCCGGGTACGGCACTGAAGCTTTCTTT. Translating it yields CASSLAGYGTEAFF.

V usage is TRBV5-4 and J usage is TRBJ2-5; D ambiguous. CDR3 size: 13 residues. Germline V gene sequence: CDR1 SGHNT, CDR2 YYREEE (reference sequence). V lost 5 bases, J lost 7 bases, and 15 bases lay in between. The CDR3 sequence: CASRRKDLGTQYF. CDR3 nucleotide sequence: TGTGCCAGCAGACGCAAAGATTTGGGGACCCAGTACTTC.

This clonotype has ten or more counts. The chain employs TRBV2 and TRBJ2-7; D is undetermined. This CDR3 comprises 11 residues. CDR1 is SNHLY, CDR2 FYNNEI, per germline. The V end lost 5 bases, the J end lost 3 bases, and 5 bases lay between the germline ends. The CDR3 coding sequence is TGTGCCAGCAGTTTTTACTACGAGCAGTACTTC. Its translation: CASSFYYEQYF. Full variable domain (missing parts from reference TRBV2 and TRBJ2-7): EPEVTQTPSHQVTQMGQEVILRCVPISNHLYFYWYRQILGQKVEFLVSFYNNEISEKSEIFDDQFSVERPDGSNFTLKIRSTKLEDSAMYFCASSFYYEQYFGPGTRLTVT.

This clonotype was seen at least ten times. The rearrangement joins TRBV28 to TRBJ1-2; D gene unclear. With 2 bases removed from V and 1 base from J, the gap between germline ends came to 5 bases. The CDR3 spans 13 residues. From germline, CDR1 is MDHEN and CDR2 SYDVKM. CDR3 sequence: CASSLGVNYGYTF. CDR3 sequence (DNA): TGTGCCAGCAGTTTAGGGGTTAACTATGGCTACACCTTC.

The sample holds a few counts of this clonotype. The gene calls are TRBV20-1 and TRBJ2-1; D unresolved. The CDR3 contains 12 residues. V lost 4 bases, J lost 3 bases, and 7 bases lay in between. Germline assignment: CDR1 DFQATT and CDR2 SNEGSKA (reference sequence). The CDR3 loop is CSAMRGYNEQFF. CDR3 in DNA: TGCAGTGCTATGCGTGGCTACAATGAGCAGTTCTTC.

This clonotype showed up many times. CDR3 residues: CSAGQGTYNEQFF. The CDR3 DNA sequence: TGCAGCGCGGGACAGGGGACCTACAATGAGCAGTTCTTC. This chain links TRBV29-1 with TRBJ2-1; 10 bases align to TRBD1. The length of the CDR3 is 13 residues. Trimming at V came to 7 bases and at J to 2 bases, leaving 2 bases not matched to a gene. Per the germline V gene, CDR1 is SQVTM and CDR2 is ANQGSEA.

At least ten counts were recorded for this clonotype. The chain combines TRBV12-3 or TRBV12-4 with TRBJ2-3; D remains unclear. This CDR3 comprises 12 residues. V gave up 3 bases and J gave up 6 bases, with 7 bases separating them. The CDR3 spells CASSFLSDTQYF. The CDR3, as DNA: TGTGCCAGCAGTTTCCTTAGCGATACGCAGTATTTT.

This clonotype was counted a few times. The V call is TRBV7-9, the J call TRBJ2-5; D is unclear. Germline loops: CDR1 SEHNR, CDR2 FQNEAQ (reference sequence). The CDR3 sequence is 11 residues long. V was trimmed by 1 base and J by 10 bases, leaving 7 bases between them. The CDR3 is CASSLEVLQYF. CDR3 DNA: TGTGCCAGCAGCTTAGAAGTGCTCCAGTACTTC.

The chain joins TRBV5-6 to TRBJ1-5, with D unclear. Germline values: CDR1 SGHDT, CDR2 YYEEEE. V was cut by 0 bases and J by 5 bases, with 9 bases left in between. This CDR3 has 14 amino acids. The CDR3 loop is CASSLGSLYQPQHF. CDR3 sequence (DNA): TGTGCCAGCAGCTTGGGCAGCCTTTATCAGCCCCAGCATTTT. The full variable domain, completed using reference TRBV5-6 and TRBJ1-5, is DAGVTQSPTHLIKTRGQQVTLRCSPKSGHDTVSWYQQALGQGPQFIFQYYEEEERQRGNFPDRFSGHQFPNYSSELNVNALLLGDSALYLCASSLGSLYQPQHFGDGTRLSIL.

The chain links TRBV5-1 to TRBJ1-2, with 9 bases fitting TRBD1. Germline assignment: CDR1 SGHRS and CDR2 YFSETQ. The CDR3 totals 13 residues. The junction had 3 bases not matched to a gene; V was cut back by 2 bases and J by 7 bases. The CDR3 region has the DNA TGCGCCAGCAGCTTCGGACAGGGGTCTGGCTACACCTTC. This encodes CASSFGQGSGYTF. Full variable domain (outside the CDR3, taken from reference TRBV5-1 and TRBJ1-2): KAGVTQTPRYLIKTRGQQVTLSCSPISGHRSVSWYQQTPGQGLQFLFEYFSETQRNKGNFPGRFSGRQFSNSRSEMNVSTLELGDSALYLCASSFGQGSGYTFGSGTRLTVV.

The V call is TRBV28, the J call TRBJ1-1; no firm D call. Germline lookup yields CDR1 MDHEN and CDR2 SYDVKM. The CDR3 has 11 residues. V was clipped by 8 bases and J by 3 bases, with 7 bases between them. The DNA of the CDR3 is TGTGCCAGCGTACTATACACTGAAGCTTTCTTT. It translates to CASVLYTEAFF.

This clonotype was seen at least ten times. The CDR3: CASSQGTYEQYF. CDR3 sequence (DNA): TGTGCCAGCAGCCAGGGGACCTACGAGCAGTACTTC. The rearrangement joins TRBV3-1 to TRBJ2-7; no definite D call. CDR3 length: 12 residues. Germline loops: CDR1 LGHDT, CDR2 YNNKEL (reference sequence). Trimming removed 3 bases at V and 2 bases at J, with 5 bases between.

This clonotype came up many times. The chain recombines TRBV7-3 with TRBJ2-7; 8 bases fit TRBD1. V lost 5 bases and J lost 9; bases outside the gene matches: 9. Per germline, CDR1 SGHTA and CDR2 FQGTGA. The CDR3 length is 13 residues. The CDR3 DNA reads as TGTGCCAGCAGCCCCACTCCAGGGGGCGCGCAGTACTTC. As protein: CASSPTPGGAQYF.

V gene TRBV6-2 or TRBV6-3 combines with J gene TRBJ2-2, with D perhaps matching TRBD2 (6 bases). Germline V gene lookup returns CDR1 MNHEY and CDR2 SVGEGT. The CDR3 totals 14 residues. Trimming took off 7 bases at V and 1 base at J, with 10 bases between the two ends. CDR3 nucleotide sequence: TGTGCCAGCATAACTAGCCGGAACACCGGGGAGCTGTTTTTT. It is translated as CASITSRNTGELFF.

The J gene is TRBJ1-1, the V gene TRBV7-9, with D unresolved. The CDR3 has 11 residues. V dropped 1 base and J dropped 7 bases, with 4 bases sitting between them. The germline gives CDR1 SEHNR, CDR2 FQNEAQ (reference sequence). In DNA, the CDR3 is TGTGCCAGCAGCTTAGGAGATGAAGCTTTCTTT. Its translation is CASSLGDEAFF.

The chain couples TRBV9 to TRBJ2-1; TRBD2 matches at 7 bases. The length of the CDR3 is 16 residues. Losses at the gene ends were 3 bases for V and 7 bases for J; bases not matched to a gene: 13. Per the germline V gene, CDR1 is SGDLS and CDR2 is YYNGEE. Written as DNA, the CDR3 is TGTGCCAGCAGCGGCCGTTTAGCGGGTGTAGGAAATGAGCAGTTCTTC. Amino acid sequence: CASSGRLAGVGNEQFF.

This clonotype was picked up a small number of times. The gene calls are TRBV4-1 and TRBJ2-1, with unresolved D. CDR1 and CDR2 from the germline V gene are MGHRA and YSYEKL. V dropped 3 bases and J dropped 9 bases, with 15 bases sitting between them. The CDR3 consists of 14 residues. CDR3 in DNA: TGCGCCAGCAGCCAGCAAAGAGGAGAGGTTGAGCAGTTCTTC. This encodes CASSQQRGEVEQFF.

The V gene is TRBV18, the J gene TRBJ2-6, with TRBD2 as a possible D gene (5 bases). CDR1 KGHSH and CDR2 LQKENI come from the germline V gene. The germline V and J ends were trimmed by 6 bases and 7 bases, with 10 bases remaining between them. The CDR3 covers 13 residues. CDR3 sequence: CASSLEGANVLTF. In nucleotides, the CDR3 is TGTGCCAGCTCCCTCGAGGGTGCCAACGTCCTGACTTTC.

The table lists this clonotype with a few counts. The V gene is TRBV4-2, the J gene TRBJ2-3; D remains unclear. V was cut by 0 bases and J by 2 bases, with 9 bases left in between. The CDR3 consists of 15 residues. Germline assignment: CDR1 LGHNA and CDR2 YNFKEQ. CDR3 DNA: TGTGCCAGCAGCCAAGAGGGCGTTCCCACAGATACGCAGTATTTT. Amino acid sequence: CASSQEGVPTDTQYF.

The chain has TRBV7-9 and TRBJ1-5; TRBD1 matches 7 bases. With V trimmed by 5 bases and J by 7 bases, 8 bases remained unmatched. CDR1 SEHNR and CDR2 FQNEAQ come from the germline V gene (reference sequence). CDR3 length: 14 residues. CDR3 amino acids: CASSVTGERQPQHF. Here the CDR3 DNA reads TGTGCCAGCAGCGTCACAGGGGAAAGGCAGCCCCAGCATTTT.